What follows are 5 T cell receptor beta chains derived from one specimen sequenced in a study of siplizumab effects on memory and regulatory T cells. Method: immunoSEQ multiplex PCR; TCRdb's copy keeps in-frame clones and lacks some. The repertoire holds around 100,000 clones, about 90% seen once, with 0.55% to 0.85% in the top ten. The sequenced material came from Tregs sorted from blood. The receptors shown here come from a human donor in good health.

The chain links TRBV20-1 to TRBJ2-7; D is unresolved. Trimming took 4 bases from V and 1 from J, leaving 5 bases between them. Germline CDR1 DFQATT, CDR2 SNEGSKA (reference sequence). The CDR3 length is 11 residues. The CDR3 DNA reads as TGCAGTGCTAAACAGTCCTACGAGCAGTACTTC. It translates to CSAKQSYEQYF.

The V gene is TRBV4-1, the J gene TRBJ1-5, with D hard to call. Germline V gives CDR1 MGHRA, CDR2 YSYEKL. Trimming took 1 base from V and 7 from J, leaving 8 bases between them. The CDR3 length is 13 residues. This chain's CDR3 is CASSQGSVQPQHF. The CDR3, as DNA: TGCGCCAGCAGCCAAGGCAGTGTGCAGCCCCAGCATTTT.

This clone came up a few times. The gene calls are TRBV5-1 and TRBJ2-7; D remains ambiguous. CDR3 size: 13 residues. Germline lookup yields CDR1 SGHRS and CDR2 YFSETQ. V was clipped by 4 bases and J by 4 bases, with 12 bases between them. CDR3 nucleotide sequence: TGCGCCAGCAGCCCCTCGTTGGGATACGAGCAGTACTTC. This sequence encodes CASSPSLGYEQYF.

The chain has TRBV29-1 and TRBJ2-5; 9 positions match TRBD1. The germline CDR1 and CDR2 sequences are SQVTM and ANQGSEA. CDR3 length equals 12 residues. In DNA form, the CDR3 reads TGCAGGGCCGACAGGGGGTGGGAGACCCAGTACTTC. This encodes CRADRGWETQYF. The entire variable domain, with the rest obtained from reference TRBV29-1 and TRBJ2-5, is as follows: SAVISQKPSRDICQRGTSLTIQCQVDSQVTMMFWYRQQPGQSLTLIATANQGSEATYESGFVIDKFPISRPNLTFSTLTVSNMSPEDSSIYLCRADRGWETQYFGPGTRLLVL.

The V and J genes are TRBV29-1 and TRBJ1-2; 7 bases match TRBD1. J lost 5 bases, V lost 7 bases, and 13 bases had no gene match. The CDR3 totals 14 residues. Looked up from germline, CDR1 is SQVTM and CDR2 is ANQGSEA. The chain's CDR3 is CSAGDGQGVYGYTF. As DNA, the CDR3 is TGCAGCGCGGGGGATGGGCAGGGGGTTTATGGCTACACCTTC.